The 25 T cell receptor beta chains below come from one sample, sequenced in a study of read filtering for tumor transcriptome and immune sequencing. Molecular barcoded adaptors covering alpha/delta and beta/gamma chains were used on roughly 370 ng RNA. TCRdb fed the reads into MiXCR, producing one record per CDR3 protein. This repertoire shows some 46,000 distinct CDR3 sequences, around 19% found once; its top ten account for under 40%. Sample: a population of CD138-negative cells sorted from bone marrow. All receptors come from a donor at least 40 years old with multiple myeloma.

This clonotype was seen ten or more times. The V gene is TRBV2, the J gene TRBJ1-1, with TRBD1 identical over 7 bases. Germline CDR1 SNHLY, CDR2 FYNNEI. The CDR3 spans 12 residues. V shed 5 bases and J 6 bases; nucleotides not matched to a gene: 3. CDR3 residues: CASSWDSPEAFF. The DNA for the CDR3 is TGTGCCAGCAGTTGGGACAGCCCTGAAGCTTTCTTT. The complete variable domain, with remaining parts taken from reference TRBV2 and TRBJ1-1, reads EPEVTQTPSHQVTQMGQEVILRCVPISNHLYFYWYRQILGQKVEFLVSFYNNEISEKSEIFDDQFSVERPDGSNFTLKIRSTKLEDSAMYFCASSWDSPEAFFGQGTRLTVV.

This clonotype was picked up a small number of times. Its ends do not fully match the called genes, so a read error is possible. The V call is TRBV5-4, the J call TRBJ2-7; 15 nucleotides line up with TRBD2. CDR1 SGHNT and CDR2 YYREEE come from the germline V gene (reference sequence). The CDR3 covers 16 residues. The CDR3 region is CASSSGLAGGSHEQYF. The CDR3 DNA follows: TGTGCCAGCAGCTCGGGACTAGCGGGAGGCTCCCACGAGCAGTACTTC.

This clonotype was seen ten or more times. The J gene is TRBJ2-1, the V gene TRBV20-1, with D possibly TRBD1 on 6 matching bases. Trimming cost V 0 bases and J 1 base, with 7 bases left between them. CDR3 length: 14 amino acids. Germline CDR1 reads DFQATT; CDR2 reads SNEGSKA (reference sequence). The CDR3 DNA is TGCAGTGCTAGAGACAGGGGATCCTACAATGAGCAGTTCTTC. Protein sequence: CSARDRGSYNEQFF.

In regard to this clonotype: Without the conserved terminal phenylalanine or tryptophan, this CDR3 likely stems from a read error. Written as DNA, the CDR3 is TGCAGTGCTAGCCCGCCGGGTGAGGGGGCGACGAACAATGAGCAGTTCTCC. Its protein product is CSASPPGEGATNNEQFS. The V gene is TRBV20-1, the J gene TRBJ2-1; 7 bases map to TRBD1. V shed 3 bases, J shed 5 bases, and the junction held 16 bases outside the gene matches. Germline loops: CDR1 DFQATT, CDR2 SNEGSKA (reference sequence). The CDR3 consists of 17 residues.

This clonotype was found many times. The CDR3 loop reads CASRDGTGGYNEQFF. CDR3 in DNA: TGTGCCAGCAGGGACGGGACAGGGGGCTACAATGAGCAGTTCTTC. The J gene is TRBJ2-1, the V gene TRBV2, with 11 positions matching TRBD1. The ends lost 6 bases at V and 3 bases at J; junction bases unmatched: 4. CDR3 length equals 15 residues. The germline V gene encodes CDR1 SNHLY and CDR2 FYNNEI.

This clonotype was counted many times. The chain uses TRBV7-2 and TRBJ1-1; D unresolved. Trimming took off 5 bases at V and 1 base at J, with 8 bases between the two ends. The CDR3 runs 13 residues. Germline V lookup: CDR1 SGHTA, CDR2 FQGNSA. The DNA of the CDR3 is TGTGCCAGCAGCCGACCGGGGAACACTGAAGCTTTCTTT. It yields the protein CASSRPGNTEAFF.

This chain's CDR3 is CSVGLAGGISYEQFF. The CDR3 DNA follows: TGCAGCGTGGGACTAGCGGGAGGAATCTCCTACGAGCAGTTCTTC. The chain joins TRBV29-1 to TRBJ2-1, with 15 bases aligning to TRBD2. This CDR3 is built from 15 residues. CDR1 and CDR2 from the germline V gene are SQVTM and ANQGSEA. J gave up 10 bases and V 6 bases, and 10 bases lay outside the gene matches.

In its sample, this clonotype was seen many times. The gene calls are TRBV12-3 or TRBV12-4 and TRBJ1-1; unclear D gene. The CDR3 is 14 amino acids. V dropped 3 bases and J dropped 1 base, with 9 bases sitting between them. The DNA for the CDR3 is TGTGCCAGCAGTTTCGCCCCTGGGAACACTGAAGCTTTCTTT. This gives the protein CASSFAPGNTEAFF.

This clonotype has ten or more counts. This chain connects TRBV6-6 to TRBJ2-1; 8 bases line up with TRBD2. The V gene's germline CDR1 is MNHNY and CDR2 SVGAGI (reference sequence). The CDR3 contains 17 residues. Trimming at V came to 2 bases and at J to 7 bases, leaving 13 bases not matched to a gene. DNA for the CDR3: TGTGCCAGCAGTTACGGGCGCGGGACTAGTGGCTGGAATGAGCAGTTCTTC. Protein sequence: CASSYGRGTSGWNEQFF.

This clonotype was counted only a few times. This rearrangement joins TRBV27 to TRBJ1-5; tentative D call: TRBD1 (6 bases). This CDR3 spans 15 amino acids. CDR1 is MNHEY and CDR2 is SMNVEV in the germline V gene (reference sequence). Trimming removed 4 bases at V and 6 bases at J, with 16 bases between. CDR3 residues: CASSSAGVSSQPQHF. In DNA form, the CDR3 reads TGTGCCAGCAGTTCAGCAGGGGTGTCGTCTCAGCCCCAGCATTTT.

At least ten counts were recorded for this clonotype. The gene calls are TRBV28 and TRBJ2-1, with a possible D match to TRBD2 (6 bases). From germline, CDR1 is MDHEN and CDR2 SYDVKM. Trimming removed 2 bases from V and 0 bases from J, with 11 bases in between. The CDR3 loop spans 16 amino acids. The DNA of the CDR3 is TGTGCCAGCAGTTTAGTGGCGGGGAGCTCCTACAATGAGCAGTTCTTC. Amino acids: CASSLVAGSSYNEQFF.

This chain links TRBV7-3 with TRBJ2-5; tentative D call: TRBD2 (5 bases). Germline V CDR1 and CDR2: SGHTA, FQGTGA. The CDR3 is made up of 15 amino acids. The V gene lost 0 bases and the J gene lost 1 base, with 9 bases spanning the gap. DNA of the CDR3: TGTGCCAGCAGCTTAACCGCGGGCCTCCAAGAGACCCAGTACTTC. Its protein is CASSLTAGLQETQYF.

This clonotype was recorded many times. The rearrangement joins TRBV7-9 to TRBJ2-3; tentative D call: TRBD1 (5 bases). The CDR3 covers 12 residues. Between the trimmed V and J ends, which lost 11 bases and 4 bases, there was a span of 13 bases. Germline CDR1 is SEHNR and CDR2 is FQNEAQ (reference sequence). As DNA, the CDR3 is TGTGCCGGGGCATCGTCGGCAGATACGCAGTATTTT. It codes for CAGASSADTQYF. Complete variable domain (other parts from reference TRBV7-9 and TRBJ2-3): DTGVSQNPRHKITKRGQNVTFRCDPISEHNRLYWYRQTLGQGPEFLTYFQNEAQLEKSRLLSDRFSAERPKGSFSTLEIQRTEQGDSAMYLCAGASSADTQYFGPGTRLTVL.

Note on this clonotype: This may arise from a read error, as a much more abundant clone is one base away. The chain is built from TRBV24-1 and TRBJ2-1; the D gene could be TRBD1 or TRBD2 (5 bases each). Germline CDR1 and CDR2: KGHDR and SFDVKD. The CDR3 loop spans 14 amino acids. The CDR3 protein is CATSVPGSSNKQFF. The CDR3 nucleotides read TGTGCCACCAGTGTCCCAGGGAGTAGCAATAAGCAGTTCTTC.

This clonotype was detected ten times or more. The chain links TRBV6-5 to TRBJ2-1; D ambiguous. The germline gives CDR1 MNHEY, CDR2 SVGAGI. Deletions cut 4 bases from V and 6 bases from J, with 19 bases between. CDR3 length equals 16 residues. As DNA, the CDR3 is TGTGCCAGCAGTTCCGTAGCCGCGTACGGTGTCAATGAGCAGTTCTTC. It codes for CASSSVAAYGVNEQFF.

J is TRBJ1-1 and V is TRBV7-2; 9 bases map to TRBD1. This CDR3 comprises 16 residues. The J segment lost 3 bases and the V segment lost 6 bases, leaving 11 bases of the junction unmatched. From germline, CDR1 is SGHTA and CDR2 FQGNSA. The CDR3 DNA follows: TGTGCCAGCAGTCCTGGTACAGGGGGCGGTGACACTGAAGCTTTCTTT. Encoded protein: CASSPGTGGGDTEAFF.

The V gene is TRBV3-1, the J gene TRBJ2-1; no clear D. Trimming removed 6 bases at V and 9 bases at J, with 21 bases between. Germline loops: CDR1 LGHDT, CDR2 YNNKEL (reference sequence). CDR3 length: 15 residues. The CDR3 bases are TGTGCCAGCAGACGCGACCCGAATGACCACAGTGAGCAGTTCTTC. Translated: CASRRDPNDHSEQFF.

Regarding this clonotype: A much larger clone differs by one base, so this may be a read error. The chain employs TRBV5-1 and TRBJ1-5; D may be TRBD1 (5 bases). Trimming stripped 2 bases from V and 3 bases from J, with 12 bases between. Germline assignment: CDR1 SGHRS and CDR2 YFSETQ. This CDR3 is built from 15 residues. CDR3 DNA sequence: TGCGCCAGCAGCTTCACGGGGCAGCCCAATCAGCCCCAGCATTTT. Protein product: CASSFTGQPNQPQHF.

This clonotype was recorded many times. The chain uses TRBV20-1 and TRBJ2-1; no firm D call. Deletions cut 5 bases from V and 3 bases from J, with 14 bases between. Germline CDR1 and CDR2: DFQATT and SNEGSKA (reference sequence). The CDR3 has 14 residues. The CDR3 sequence is CSAVPGSDYNEQFF. The CDR3 DNA follows: TGCAGTGCTGTTCCAGGCTCGGACTACAATGAGCAGTTCTTC.

This clonotype was counted ten times or more. Compared with germline, one end of the junction differs, possibly owing to a read error. V usage is TRBV2 and J usage is TRBJ2-7, with 8 positions matching TRBD1. The CDR3 runs 14 residues. Per the germline V gene, CDR1 is SNHLY and CDR2 is FYNNEI. DNA of the CDR3: TGTGCCAGCAGTCCCGGGACAGGAGAGTACGAGCAGTACTTT. It is translated as CASSPGTGEYEQYF.

This clonotype occurred many times. The rearrangement joins TRBV20-1 to TRBJ2-1; no clear D gene. Per germline, CDR1 DFQATT and CDR2 SNEGSKA (reference sequence). The ends were cut back, 6 bases at V and 2 bases at J, with 17 bases in the middle. The CDR3 is made up of 15 amino acids. The CDR3 loop reads CSAKSHSYPYNEQFF. For the CDR3, the DNA is TGCAGTGCCAAAAGTCACAGCTACCCCTACAATGAGCAGTTCTTC.

In this sample, this clonotype turned up many times. CDR3 sequence reads: CASSQVASGRGSETQYF. In DNA form, the CDR3 reads TGCGCCAGCAGCCAGGTTGCTAGCGGGAGAGGGTCCGAGACCCAGTACTTC. The chain is built from TRBV4-1 and TRBJ2-5; 10 bases are shared with TRBD2. The ends lost 3 bases at V and 5 bases at J; junction bases unmatched: 12. Germline V gene sequence: CDR1 MGHRA, CDR2 YSYEKL. The CDR3 runs 17 residues.

On this clonotype itself: Because it lacks the conserved phenylalanine or tryptophan at the end, this CDR3 is likely a read error. This sequence joins TRBV28 and TRBJ1-3, with 11 positions matching TRBD1. The CDR3 covers 16 residues. The germline V gene has CDR1 MDHEN and CDR2 SYDVKM. The trim removed 6 bases at V and 8 bases at J, leaving 12 bases unmatched. For the CDR3, the DNA is TGTGCCAGCAGACCCTCTTCCGGGACAGGGGGATACACCATATATCTT. Translation gives CASRPSSGTGGYTIYL.

Worth noting for this clonotype: This sequence may be a read error, since a much larger clone differs from it by one base. V usage is TRBV5-6 and J usage is TRBJ1-1; 8 positions agree with TRBD1. Germline V gene sequence: CDR1 SGHDT, CDR2 YYEEEE. This CDR3 comprises 18 residues. V shed 2 bases and J 4 bases; nucleotides not matched to a gene: 16. The CDR3 bases are TGTGCCAGCAGCTTCGCCGGACAGGGTTGGTCCGGCCTCACTGAAGCTTTCTTT. Translating gives CASSFAGQGWSGLTEAFF.

The chain combines TRBV21-1 with TRBJ1-5; TRBD1 is the table's D call and was not checked against the DNA. TRBV21-1 corresponds to a pseudogene. This CDR3 region has 14 residues. In DNA form, the CDR3 reads TGTGCCAGCATAACAGGGCTCCTTATGGAGCCCCAGCATTTT. It yields the protein CASITGLLMEPQHF.